This TCR beta chain was documented in a study of T cells in Graves' hyperthyroidism and ophthalmopathy. Subjects aged 18 to 65 presented with newly diagnosed hyperthyroidism of less than 2 months' duration. Not enrolled were patients with uncontrolled infection, other autoimmune disease, pregnancy or lactation. This clonotype was seen repeatedly, ten times or more. Its antigen is as yet unknown. The CDR3 is 15 residues long. Germline V gives CDR1 SNHLY, CDR2 FYNNEI. V dropped 7 bases and J dropped 7; count of bases not matched to a gene: 10. The investigators amplified TCR beta CDR3 regions from RNA transcripts. During a first-round RT-PCR of the TCR CDR3, the HTBI primer set was used. TCRdb passed the multiplex PCR reads through MiXCR, listing each CDR3 protein once. The sample records 500,000 to 700,000 distinct CDR3 sequences, approximately 15% being singletons. General study points: Ophthalmopathy was predicted by the model a median of about 6.7 months ahead of onset. Blood samples included most of the expanded thyroid clonotypes exceeding 0.001.

The specimen sequenced was blood. This rearrangement joins TRBV2 to TRBJ1-6; the match to TRBD1 covers 7 bases. This TCR derives from a woman aged 18-29 years with Graves' hyperthyroidism. The CDR3 nucleotides are TGTGCCAGCAATACCGACAGGGTGGGGAATTCACCCCTCCACTTT. Translation gives CASNTDRVGNSPLHF. The whole variable domain, filled in from reference TRBV2 and TRBJ1-6, reads EPEVTQTPSHQVTQMGQEVILRCVPISNHLYFYWYRQILGQKVEFLVSFYNNEISEKSEIFDDQFSVERPDGSNFTLKIRSTKLEDSAMYFCASNTDRVGNSPLHFGNGTRLTVT.